Below are 8 T cell receptor beta chains sequenced from a single sample in a study of cytomegalovirus exposure and HLA in healthy donors (dated by TCRdb to the late 2010s). Preparation of the library involved the immunoSEQ multiplex PCR assay. A mixture of 60 forward primers for TCR Vbeta segments and 13 reverse primers for TCR Jbeta segments was used in the multiplex PCR. Sourced from immuneACCESS, this table was stored by TCRdb with only in-frame sequences that have V and J called. A share of the clones is absent; for the studies checked, an unresolved V gene accounts for under half, and the remainder has no known explanation. This sample holds more than 80,000 clones; 60% to 75% were observed only once. The ten largest clones take up around an eighth of the sample. The specimen sequenced was PBMCs. The receptors shown here come from a woman in her seventies in good health and CMV-seropositive.

A few counts support this clone. This chain links TRBV5-1 with TRBJ1-3; D possibly corresponds to TRBD1 (6 bases). Trimming removed 0 bases at V and 1 base at J, with 8 bases between. The CDR3 is 15 amino acids. Looked up from germline, CDR1 is SGHRS and CDR2 is YFSETQ. CDR3 sequence: CASSLGGGSGNTIYF. In nucleotides, the CDR3 is TGCGCCAGCAGCTTGGGAGGGGGATCTGGAAACACCATATATTTT.

The V call is TRBV7-8, the J call TRBJ2-1; D perhaps matches TRBD1 (5 bases). CDR3 length equals 16 residues. Per the germline V gene, CDR1 is SGHVS and CDR2 is FQNEAQ. The V end lost 6 bases, the J end lost 7 bases, and 22 bases lay between the germline ends. CDR3 amino acids: CASRPSRVVVRNEQFF. The CDR3 DNA follows: TGTGCCAGCAGACCAAGCAGGGTAGTGGTTCGAAATGAGCAGTTCTTC.

The chain uses TRBV4-3 and TRBJ1-6; D ambiguous. CDR1 and CDR2 (germline): LGHNA, YSLEER. The CDR3 has 15 amino acids. Trimming shortened V by 1 base and J by 1 base, and 5 bases separated the two germline ends. CDR3 sequence (DNA): TGCGCCAGCAGCCAAGGAGGGTCCTATAATTCACCCCTCCACTTT. This gives the protein CASSQGGSYNSPLHF.

This clone was counted between two and nine times. The CDR3 nucleotides are TGTGCCAGCAGTCCGCCCGGGACATTTTCCGAGCAGTACTTC. Amino acids: CASSPPGTFSEQYF. The chain employs TRBV6-5 and TRBJ2-7, with D tentatively TRBD1 (6 bases). V was clipped by 5 bases and J by 6 bases, with 17 bases between them. The CDR3 totals 14 residues. Germline V gene lookup returns CDR1 MNHEY and CDR2 SVGAGI.

The chain recombines TRBV6-1 with TRBJ1-2; D may be TRBD1 (6 bases). The CDR3 is 14 residues long. Germline V gene data show CDR1 as MNHNS and CDR2 as SASEGT. The germline V and J ends were trimmed by 6 bases and 6 bases, with 17 bases remaining between them. DNA of the CDR3: TGTGCCAGCAGGATCCGACAGGAGCTACATGGCTACACCTTC. This encodes CASRIRQELHGYTF.

The rearrangement joins TRBV7-2 to TRBJ2-7, with unresolved D. The V end lost 0 bases, the J end lost 0 bases, and 15 bases lay between the germline ends. The CDR3 is 17 residues long. The germline V gene has CDR1 SGHTA and CDR2 FQGNSA. CDR3 in amino acids: CASSLAPVGSSSYEQYF. CDR3 DNA sequence: TGTGCCAGCAGCTTAGCGCCGGTGGGCAGTAGCTCCTACGAGCAGTACTTC.

The chain recombines TRBV6-1 with TRBJ2-5; 10 nucleotides match TRBD1. Germline lookup yields CDR1 MNHNS and CDR2 SASEGT. The CDR3 spans 14 residues. The ends lost 5 bases at V and 4 bases at J; junction bases unmatched: 4. CDR3 region: CASSPTGGRETQYF. The CDR3 bases are TGTGCCAGCAGTCCGACAGGGGGCAGAGAGACCCAGTACTTC.

This clone was seen a few times. V and J are TRBV28 and TRBJ1-4, with a weak D call TRBD1 (6 bases). Germline CDR1 and CDR2: MDHEN and SYDVKM. Trimming pared 3 bases from V and 6 bases from J, leaving 17 bases between. This CDR3 region has 16 residues. As DNA, the CDR3 is TGTGCCAGCAGTTTCTCGACAGGTGGGGGTGATGAAAAACTGTTTTTT. It encodes CASSFSTGGGDEKLFF.